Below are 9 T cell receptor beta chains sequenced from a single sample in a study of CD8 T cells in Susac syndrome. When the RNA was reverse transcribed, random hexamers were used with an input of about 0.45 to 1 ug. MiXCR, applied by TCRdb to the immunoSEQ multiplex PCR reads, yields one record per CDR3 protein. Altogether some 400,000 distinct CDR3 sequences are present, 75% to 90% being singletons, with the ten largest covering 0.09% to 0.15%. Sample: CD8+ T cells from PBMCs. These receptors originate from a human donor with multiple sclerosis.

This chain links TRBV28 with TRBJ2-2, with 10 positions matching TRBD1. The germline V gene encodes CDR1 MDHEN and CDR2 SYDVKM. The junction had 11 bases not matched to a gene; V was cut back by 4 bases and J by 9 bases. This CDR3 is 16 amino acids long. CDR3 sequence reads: CASSYPQRQGARELFF. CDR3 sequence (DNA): TGTGCCAGCAGTTACCCCCAGAGACAGGGGGCGAGGGAGCTGTTTTTT.

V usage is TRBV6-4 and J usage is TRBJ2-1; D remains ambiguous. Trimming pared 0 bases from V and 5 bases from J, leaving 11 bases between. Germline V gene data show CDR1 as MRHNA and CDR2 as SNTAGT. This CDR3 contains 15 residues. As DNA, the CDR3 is TGTGCCAGCAGTGACTCGACCAGCGACCACAATGAGCAGTTCTTC. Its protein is CASSDSTSDHNEQFF.

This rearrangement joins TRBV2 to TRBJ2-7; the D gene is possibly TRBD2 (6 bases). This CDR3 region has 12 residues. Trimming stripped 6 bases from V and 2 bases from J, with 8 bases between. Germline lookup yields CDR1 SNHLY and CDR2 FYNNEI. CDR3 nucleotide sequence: TGTGCCAGCAGGGGAGGCCCCTACGAGCAGTACTTC. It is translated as CASRGGPYEQYF. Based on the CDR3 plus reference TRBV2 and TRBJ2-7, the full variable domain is EPEVTQTPSHQVTQMGQEVILRCVPISNHLYFYWYRQILGQKVEFLVSFYNNEISEKSEIFDDQFSVERPDGSNFTLKIRSTKLEDSAMYFCASRGGPYEQYFGPGTRLTVT.

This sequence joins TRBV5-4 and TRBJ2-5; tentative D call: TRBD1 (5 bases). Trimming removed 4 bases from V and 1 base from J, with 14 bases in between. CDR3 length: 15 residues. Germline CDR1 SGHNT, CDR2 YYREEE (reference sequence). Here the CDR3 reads CASSSLGAIQETQYF. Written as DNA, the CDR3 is TGTGCCAGCAGCAGTCTTGGGGCCATCCAAGAGACCCAGTACTTC.

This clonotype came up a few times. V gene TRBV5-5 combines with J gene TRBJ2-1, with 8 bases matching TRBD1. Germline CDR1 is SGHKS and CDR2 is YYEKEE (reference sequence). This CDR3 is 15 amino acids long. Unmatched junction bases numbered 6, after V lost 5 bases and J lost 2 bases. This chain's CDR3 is CASSRGQGAYNEQFF. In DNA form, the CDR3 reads TGTGCCAGCAGTAGAGGACAGGGCGCCTACAATGAGCAGTTCTTC.

CDR3 coding DNA: TGTGCCAGCAGCCAGGGTGACACGGGTTTGGGTGAGCAGTTCTTC. It encodes CASSQGDTGLGEQFF. The rearrangement links TRBV7-9 to TRBJ2-1; weak D call: TRBD1 (5 bases). Trimming shortened V by 5 bases and J by 9 bases, and 20 bases separated the two germline ends. Germline assignment: CDR1 SEHNR and CDR2 FQNEAQ (reference sequence). This CDR3 has 15 residues. The full variable domain, with the rest looked up from reference TRBV7-9 and TRBJ2-1, is DTGVSQNPRHKITKRGQNVTFRCDPISEHNRLYWYRQTLGQGPEFLTYFQNEAQLEKSRLLSDRFSAERPKGSFSTLEIQRTEQGDSAMYLCASSQGDTGLGEQFFGPGTRLTVL.

The CDR3 sequence is CASSYSKVSNQPQHF. In DNA form, the CDR3 reads TGTGCCAGCAGTTACTCGAAGGTTAGCAATCAGCCCCAGCATTTT. The chain has TRBV6-5 and TRBJ1-5; no clear D gene. Deletions cut 0 bases from V and 0 bases from J, with 6 bases between. The CDR3 contains 15 residues. Germline CDR1 MNHEY, CDR2 SVGAGI.

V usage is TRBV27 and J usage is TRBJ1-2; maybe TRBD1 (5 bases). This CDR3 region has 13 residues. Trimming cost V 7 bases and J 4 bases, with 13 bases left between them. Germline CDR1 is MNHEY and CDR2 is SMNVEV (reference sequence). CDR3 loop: CASKTGLSYGYTF. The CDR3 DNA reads TGTGCCAGCAAAACAGGTCTCAGCTATGGCTACACCTTC.

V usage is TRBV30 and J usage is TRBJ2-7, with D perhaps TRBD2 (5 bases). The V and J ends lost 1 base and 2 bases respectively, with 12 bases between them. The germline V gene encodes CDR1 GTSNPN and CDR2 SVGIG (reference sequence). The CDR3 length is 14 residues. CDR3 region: CAWSGQPGTYEQYF. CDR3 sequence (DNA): TGTGCCTGGAGTGGACAACCGGGGACCTACGAGCAGTACTTC.